These 21 T cell receptor beta chains originate from one sample sequenced in a study of cytomegalovirus exposure and HLA in healthy donors. PCR used 60 Vbeta primers and 13 Jbeta primers. Sequenced by immunoSEQ multiplex PCR; TCRdb stores in-frame clones only, minus some. The table lists some 140,000 clones, around 80% of them singletons, with under 5.5% in the top ten. Sequenced input: PBMCs. These TCRs come from a man aged 25-40 years in good health.

In this sample, this clone turned up once. J is TRBJ2-5 and V is TRBV7-9; weak D call: TRBD2 (5 bases). Per the germline V gene, CDR1 is SEHNR and CDR2 is FQNEAQ (reference sequence). This CDR3 is 15 amino acids long. Trimming left V 1 base short and J 4 bases short, with 13 bases between. The CDR3 sequence: CASSLDGRAGETQYF. Here the CDR3 DNA reads TGTGCCAGCAGCTTAGACGGTCGGGCGGGAGAGACCCAGTACTTC.

This rearrangement joins TRBV2 to TRBJ1-5; 7 bases line up with TRBD1. Germline CDR1 and CDR2: SNHLY and FYNNEI. V was clipped by 3 bases and J by 0 bases; unmatched bases: 5. The CDR3 runs to 16 residues. The CDR3 region is CASSDTGENSNQPQHF. For the CDR3, the DNA is TGTGCCAGCAGTGATACAGGGGAAAATAGCAATCAGCCCCAGCATTTT. Using reference TRBV2 and TRBJ1-5 for the parts outside the CDR3, the full variable domain is EPEVTQTPSHQVTQMGQEVILRCVPISNHLYFYWYRQILGQKVEFLVSFYNNEISEKSEIFDDQFSVERPDGSNFTLKIRSTKLEDSAMYFCASSDTGENSNQPQHFGDGTRLSIL.

The chain carries TRBV19 and TRBJ2-2; D is perhaps TRBD2 (5 bases). This CDR3 spans 17 amino acids. Germline CDR1 LNHDA, CDR2 SQIVND (reference sequence). V was cut by 3 bases and J by 6 bases, with 20 bases left in between. As DNA, the CDR3 is TGTGCCAGTAGTATTACCCTGTTAGCGCGCATGGCCGGGGAGCTGTTTTTT. Amino acid sequence: CASSITLLARMAGELFF.

The chain recombines TRBV27 with TRBJ2-7, with 11 bases fitting TRBD2. The V gene's germline CDR1 is MNHEY and CDR2 SMNVEV (reference sequence). There are 14 residues in the CDR3. J lost 2 bases, V lost 7 bases, and 4 bases had no gene match. CDR3 residues: CASTSSGRTYEQYF. For the CDR3, the DNA is TGTGCCAGCACTTCTAGCGGGAGGACCTACGAGCAGTACTTC.

The chain joins TRBV7-9 to TRBJ2-5; no clear D gene. Germline V gene lookup returns CDR1 SEHNR and CDR2 FQNEAQ (reference sequence). V was pared by 0 bases and J by 11 bases, with 7 bases between. The CDR3 contains 11 residues. The CDR3 here is CASSLASRQYF. The CDR3, as DNA: TGTGCCAGCAGCTTAGCCTCGCGGCAGTACTTC.

The chain has TRBV6-1 and TRBJ1-1, with D perhaps TRBD1 (5 bases). Germline values: CDR1 MNHNS, CDR2 SASEGT. V was shortened by 6 bases and J by 4 bases, with 18 bases between the two germline ends. This CDR3 has 15 amino acids. CDR3 protein: CASRARYWGGTEAFF. CDR3 coding DNA: TGTGCCAGCAGAGCCAGGTATTGGGGGGGCACTGAAGCTTTCTTT.

The rearrangement joins TRBV11-3 to TRBJ2-7; 13 nucleotides align to TRBD2. From germline, CDR1 is SGHNT and CDR2 YENEEA. The CDR3 is 16 amino acids. V gave up 5 bases and J gave up 3 bases; unmatched junction bases: 7. The CDR3 spells CASSHTGTSGDYEQYF. CDR3 sequence (DNA): TGTGCCAGCAGCCACACCGGGACTAGCGGGGACTACGAGCAGTACTTC.

This chain connects TRBV5-4 to TRBJ2-7, with D possibly matching TRBD2 (5 bases). The V and J ends lost 6 bases and 7 bases respectively, with 23 bases between them. Germline V CDR1 and CDR2: SGHNT, YYREEE (reference sequence). The CDR3 spans 15 residues. CDR3: CASTTLSGPPGEQYF. The CDR3 nucleotides are TGTGCCAGCACCACCCTCAGCGGCCCCCCGGGGGAGCAGTACTTC.

V is TRBV7-9 and J is TRBJ2-2; D unresolved. The V end was cut by 1 base, the J end by 8 bases, with 5 bases between. Germline loops: CDR1 SEHNR, CDR2 FQNEAQ (reference sequence). There are 12 residues in the CDR3. In DNA, the CDR3 is TGTGCCAGCAGCTTAGTGAGTGGGGAGCTGTTTTTT. Its translation: CASSLVSGELFF.

There are a few counts of this clone. The chain has TRBV27 and TRBJ1-5; no firm D call. Germline assignment: CDR1 MNHEY and CDR2 SMNVEV (reference sequence). The CDR3 runs to 14 residues. The germline V and J ends were trimmed by 6 bases and 3 bases, with 12 bases remaining between them. In nucleotides, the CDR3 is TGTGCCAGCAGCTTACCAGGATCCAATCAGCCCCAGCATTTT. Amino acid sequence: CASSLPGSNQPQHF.

CDR3: CASSGTGTGELFF. In DNA form, the CDR3 reads TGTGCCAGCAGCGGAACGGGGACCGGGGAGCTGTTTTTT. V and J are TRBV5-4 and TRBJ2-2; D perhaps matches TRBD2 (5 bases). V lost 4 bases and J lost 5, with 9 bases in between. The CDR3 has 13 amino acids. Germline loops: CDR1 SGHNT, CDR2 YYREEE (reference sequence).

This clone was counted a few times. J is TRBJ1-5 and V is TRBV7-3; 8 bases are shared with TRBD1. The junction had 13 bases not matched to a gene; V was cut back by 0 bases and J by 6 bases. Germline V gives CDR1 SGHTA, CDR2 FQGTGA. The CDR3 length is 18 residues. CDR3 nucleotide sequence: TGTGCCAGCAGCTTAACGATGCAGGGACAGGTTGCTTTTCAGCCCCAGCATTTT. Protein product: CASSLTMQGQVAFQPQHF.

CDR3 DNA: TGTGCCAGCAGTTCTAACCTCGAACTCACCGGGGAGCTGTTTTTT. The encoded protein is CASSSNLELTGELFF. The rearrangement joins TRBV28 to TRBJ2-2; no clear D gene. Between the trimmed V and J ends, which lost 4 bases and 4 bases, there was a span of 13 bases. This CDR3 is built from 15 residues. Germline V CDR1 and CDR2: MDHEN, SYDVKM.

This clone occurred a few times. This chain connects TRBV6-1 to TRBJ1-3; D not certain. The CDR3 totals 13 residues. Per the germline V gene, CDR1 is MNHNS and CDR2 is SASEGT. Trimming removed 0 bases from V and 7 bases from J, with 7 bases in between. As DNA, the CDR3 is TGTGCCAGCAGTGAAGCAGAGGTCAACACCATATATTTT. Its protein product is CASSEAEVNTIYF.

The DNA for the CDR3 is TGTGCCAGCTCAGGCCGGGAACTAATCAACACTGAAGCTTTCTTT. Translating it yields CASSGRELINTEAFF. This chain connects TRBV18 to TRBJ1-1; D unclear. Germline V gives CDR1 KGHSH, CDR2 LQKENI. V dropped 5 bases and J dropped 2 bases, with 15 bases sitting between them. The CDR3 spans 15 residues. Full variable domain (outside the CDR3, taken from reference TRBV18 and TRBJ1-1): NAGVMQNPRHLVRRRGQEARLRCSPMKGHSHVYWYRQLPEEGLKFMVYLQKENIIDESGMPKERFSAEFPKEGPSILRIQQVVRGDSAAYFCASSGRELINTEAFFGQGTRLTVV.

The chain has TRBV7-9 and TRBJ1-1; no clear D. From germline, CDR1 is SEHNR and CDR2 FQNEAQ (reference sequence). The CDR3 covers 13 residues. V was trimmed by 7 bases and J by 1 base, leaving 10 bases between them. CDR3 sequence: CASNGRENTEAFF. The CDR3 nucleotides are TGTGCCAGCAACGGACGGGAGAACACTGAAGCTTTCTTT.

The chain couples TRBV29-1 to TRBJ2-3, with D maybe TRBD1 (6 bases). Germline CDR1 is SQVTM and CDR2 is ANQGSEA. The CDR3 is made up of 13 amino acids. V gave up 6 bases and J gave up 2 bases, with 12 bases separating them. This CDR3 reads CSVDRPPTDTQYF. The CDR3 coding sequence is TGCAGCGTCGACAGGCCTCCCACAGATACGCAGTATTTT.

The J gene is TRBJ1-3, the V gene TRBV15, with TRBD1 matching 7 bases. CDR1 is LNHNV and CDR2 is YYDKDF in the germline V gene (reference sequence). The V and J ends lost 3 bases and 8 bases, in that order; junction bases with no gene match: 4. The CDR3 runs 13 residues. The CDR3 loop reads CATSSDRVYTIYF. CDR3 bases: TGTGCCACCAGCAGCGACAGGGTTTACACCATATATTTT.

The chain combines TRBV11-3 with TRBJ2-1, with TRBD2 matching over 11 bases. The CDR3 runs to 17 residues. Looked up from germline, CDR1 is SGHNT and CDR2 is YENEEA. V was clipped by 5 bases and J by 8 bases; unmatched bases: 14. The CDR3 coding sequence is TGTGCCAGCAGCACCCTTAGCGGGGGGGGTACAATGGATGAGCAGTTCTTC. This sequence encodes CASSTLSGGGTMDEQFF.

This sequence joins TRBV7-3 and TRBJ2-2, with 12 bases matching TRBD1. The CDR3 covers 16 residues. V was clipped by 6 bases and J by 7 bases; unmatched bases: 9. Looked up from germline, CDR1 is SGHTA and CDR2 is FQGTGA. As DNA, the CDR3 is TGTGCCAGCAGTCAGCAGGGACAGGGGGCGAGCGGGGAGCTGTTTTTT. This codes for CASSQQGQGASGELFF. Combining the CDR3 with reference TRBV7-3 and TRBJ2-2 gives the whole variable domain GAGVSQTPSNKVTEKGKYVELRCDPISGHTALYWYRQSLGQGPEFLIYFQGTGAADDSGLPNDRFFAVRPEGSVSTLKIQRTERGDSAVYLCASSQQGQGASGELFFGEGSRLTVL.

The count of this clone is one. V is TRBV7-9 and J is TRBJ2-1; 9 nucleotides line up with TRBD2. There are 16 residues in the CDR3. Per the germline V gene, CDR1 is SEHNR and CDR2 is FQNEAQ (reference sequence). V was clipped by 0 bases and J by 5 bases; unmatched bases: 5. The CDR3 region has the DNA TGTGCCAGCAGCTTAGCACTAGCGGGTGTGAACAATGAGCAGTTCTTC. Translation: CASSLALAGVNNEQFF.